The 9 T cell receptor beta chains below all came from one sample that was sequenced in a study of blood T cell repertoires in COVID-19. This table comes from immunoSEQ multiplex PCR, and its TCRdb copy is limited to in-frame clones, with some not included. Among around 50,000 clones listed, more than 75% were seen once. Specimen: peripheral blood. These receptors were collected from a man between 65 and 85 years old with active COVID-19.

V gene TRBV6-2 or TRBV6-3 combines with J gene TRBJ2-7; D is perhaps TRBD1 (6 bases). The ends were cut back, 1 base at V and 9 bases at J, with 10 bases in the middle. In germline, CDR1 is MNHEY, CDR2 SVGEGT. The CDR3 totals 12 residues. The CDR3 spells CASSYLDRGQYF. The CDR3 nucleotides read TGTGCCAGCAGTTACTTGGACAGAGGGCAGTACTTC.

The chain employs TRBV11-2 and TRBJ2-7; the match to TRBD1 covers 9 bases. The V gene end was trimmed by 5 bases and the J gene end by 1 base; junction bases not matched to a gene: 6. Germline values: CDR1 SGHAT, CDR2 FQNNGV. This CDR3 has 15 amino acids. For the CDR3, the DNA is TGTGCCAGCAGCGGTAGGGGACAGGGATCCTACGAGCAGTACTTC. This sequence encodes CASSGRGQGSYEQYF.

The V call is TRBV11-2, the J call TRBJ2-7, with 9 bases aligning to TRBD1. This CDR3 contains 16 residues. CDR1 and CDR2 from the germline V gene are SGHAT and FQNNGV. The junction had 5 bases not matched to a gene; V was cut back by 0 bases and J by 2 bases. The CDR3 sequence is CASSLEPDRGTYEQYF. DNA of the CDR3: TGTGCCAGCAGCTTAGAACCGGACAGGGGCACCTACGAGCAGTACTTC.

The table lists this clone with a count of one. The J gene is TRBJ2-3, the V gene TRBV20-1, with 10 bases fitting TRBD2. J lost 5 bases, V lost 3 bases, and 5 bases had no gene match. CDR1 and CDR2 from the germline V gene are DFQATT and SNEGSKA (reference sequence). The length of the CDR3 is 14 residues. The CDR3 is CSASTSGDLDTQYF. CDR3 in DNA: TGCAGTGCTAGTACTAGCGGGGACCTAGATACGCAGTATTTT.

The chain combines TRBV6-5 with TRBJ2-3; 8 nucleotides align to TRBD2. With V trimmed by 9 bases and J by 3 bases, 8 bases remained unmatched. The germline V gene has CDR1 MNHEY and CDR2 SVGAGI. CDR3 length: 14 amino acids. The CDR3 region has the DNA TGTGCCAGTTCACGGGGGGGGGCTACAGATACGCAGTATTTT. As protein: CASSRGGATDTQYF.

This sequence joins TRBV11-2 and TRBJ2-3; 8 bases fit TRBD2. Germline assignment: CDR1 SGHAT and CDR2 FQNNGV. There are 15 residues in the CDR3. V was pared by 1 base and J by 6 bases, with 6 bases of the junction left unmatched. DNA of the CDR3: TGTGCCAGCAGCTTAGGATCGAGCGGGGGTGATACGCAGTATTTT. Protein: CASSLGSSGGDTQYF.

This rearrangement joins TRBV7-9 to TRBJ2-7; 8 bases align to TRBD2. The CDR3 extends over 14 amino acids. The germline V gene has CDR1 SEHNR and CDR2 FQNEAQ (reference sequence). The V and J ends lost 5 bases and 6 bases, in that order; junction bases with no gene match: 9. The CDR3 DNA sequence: TGTGCCAGCAGCCAATCGGGGGGGAGAATCGAGCAGTACTTC. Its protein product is CASSQSGGRIEQYF.

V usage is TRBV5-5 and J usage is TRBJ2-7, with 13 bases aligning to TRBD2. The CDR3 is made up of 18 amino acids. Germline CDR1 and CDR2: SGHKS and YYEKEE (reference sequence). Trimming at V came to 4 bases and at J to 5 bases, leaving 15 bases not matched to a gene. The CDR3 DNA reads TGTGCCAGCAGCCTAGGGACTAGCGGGGCGCCCAGGGTGGACGAGCAGTACTTC. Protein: CASSLGTSGAPRVDEQYF.

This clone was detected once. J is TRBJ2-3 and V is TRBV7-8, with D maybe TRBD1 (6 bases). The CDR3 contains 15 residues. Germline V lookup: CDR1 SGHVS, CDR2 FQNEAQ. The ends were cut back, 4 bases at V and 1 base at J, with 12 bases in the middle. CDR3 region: CASSSRQAGTDTQYF. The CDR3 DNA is TGTGCCAGCAGCTCCCGACAGGCCGGCACAGATACGCAGTATTTT.